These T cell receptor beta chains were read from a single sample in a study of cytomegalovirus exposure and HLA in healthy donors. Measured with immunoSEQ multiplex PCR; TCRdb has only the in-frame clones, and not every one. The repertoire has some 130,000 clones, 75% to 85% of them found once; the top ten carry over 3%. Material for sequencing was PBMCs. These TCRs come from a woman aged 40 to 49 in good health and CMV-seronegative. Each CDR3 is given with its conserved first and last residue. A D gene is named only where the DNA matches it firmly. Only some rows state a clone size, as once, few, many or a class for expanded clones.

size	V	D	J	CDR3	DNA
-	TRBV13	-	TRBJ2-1	CASSSGPSRGNEQFF	TGTGCCAGCAGTTCTGGGCCCTCCCGGGGGAATGAGCAGTTCTTC
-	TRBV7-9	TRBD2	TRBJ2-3	CASSPIPKTSGGTDTQYF	TGTGCCAGCAGCCCCATCCCCAAGACTAGCGGGGGAACAGATACGCAGTATTTT
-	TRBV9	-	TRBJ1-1	CASTTPGGRAFF	TGTGCCAGCACCACCCCGGGGGGCAGGGCTTTCTTT
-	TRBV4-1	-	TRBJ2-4	CASSQVWRQTKNIQYF	TGCGCCAGCAGCCAAGTATGGAGACAGACCAAAAACATTCAGTACTTC
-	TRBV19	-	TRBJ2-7	CASSIQSISYEQYF	TGTGCCAGTAGTATACAGTCGATATCCTACGAGCAGTACTTC
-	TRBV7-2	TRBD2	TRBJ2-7	CASSFAAGGREQYF	TGTGCCAGCAGCTTTGCGGCGGGGGGTCGGGAGCAGTACTTC
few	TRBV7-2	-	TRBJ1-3	CASSLGGGVYF	TGTGCCAGCAGCTTAGGGGGAGGTGTATATTTT
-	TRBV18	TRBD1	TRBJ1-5	CASSPGINRGRSNQPQHF	TGTGCCAGCTCACCAGGGATAAACAGGGGACGGAGCAATCAGCCCCAGCATTTT
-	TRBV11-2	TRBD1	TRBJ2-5	CASSLGGTGGETQYF	TGTGCCAGCAGCTTAGGGGGGACAGGGGGCGAGACCCAGTACTTC
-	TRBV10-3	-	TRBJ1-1	CAISRGTMNTEAFF	TGTGCCATCAGCAGGGGAACCATGAACACTGAAGCTTTCTTT
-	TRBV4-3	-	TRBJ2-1	CASSQGKTASWGEQFF	TGCGCCAGCAGCCAAGGGAAGACAGCCTCTTGGGGTGAGCAGTTCTTC
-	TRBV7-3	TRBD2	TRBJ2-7	CASSWDGSGGYEQYF	TGTGCCAGCAGCTGGGACGGGTCGGGGGGATACGAGCAGTACTTC
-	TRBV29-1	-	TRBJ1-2	CSVAGMRGYTF	TGCAGCGTTGCAGGGATGCGTGGCTACACCTTC
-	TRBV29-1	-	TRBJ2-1	CSVARPNAYNEQFF	TGCAGCGTTGCCAGGCCCAATGCCTACAATGAGCAGTTCTTC
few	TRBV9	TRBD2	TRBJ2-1	CASSVGGGGASEQFF	TGTGCCAGCAGCGTAGGGGGGGGTGGAGCAAGTGAGCAGTTCTTC
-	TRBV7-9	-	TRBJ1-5	CASSLAETGGQPQHF	TGTGCCAGCAGCTTAGCGGAGACTGGCGGGCAGCCCCAGCATTTT
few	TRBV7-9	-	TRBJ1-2	CASSFQYREHYGYTF	TGTGCCAGCAGCTTTCAGTATAGGGAGCACTATGGCTACACCTTC
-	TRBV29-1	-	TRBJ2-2	CSVEGATGELFF	TGCAGCGTTGAGGGGGCCACCGGGGAGCTGTTTTTT
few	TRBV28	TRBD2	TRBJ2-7	CASSFSSGRGYEQYF	TGTGCCAGCAGTTTTTCTAGCGGGAGAGGCTACGAGCAGTACTTC
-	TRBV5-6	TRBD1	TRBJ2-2	CASSAPGQRPGELFF	TGTGCCAGCAGCGCACCGGGACAGAGACCCGGGGAGCTGTTTTTT
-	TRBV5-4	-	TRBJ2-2	CASSLALNIGELFF	TGTGCCAGCAGCTTGGCGCTGAACATCGGGGAGCTGTTTTTT
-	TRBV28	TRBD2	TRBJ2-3	CASSLLGTSGTLGDTQYF	TGTGCCAGCAGTTTATTAGGGACTAGCGGGACCCTGGGAGATACGCAGTATTTT
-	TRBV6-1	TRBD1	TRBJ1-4	CASSDIGTDEKLFF	TGTGCCAGCAGTGATATCGGGACAGATGAAAAACTGTTTTTT
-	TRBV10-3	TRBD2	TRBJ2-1	CAISEGGTILYNEQFF	TGTGCCATCAGTGAGGGGGGGACTATTCTCTACAATGAGCAGTTCTTC
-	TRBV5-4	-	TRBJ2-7	CASSLERANEQYF	TGTGCCAGCAGCTTGGAGCGGGCCAACGAGCAGTACTTC
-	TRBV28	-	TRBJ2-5	CASSLHSDSKTQYF	TGTGCCAGCAGTTTACATAGCGACTCGAAGACCCAGTACTTC
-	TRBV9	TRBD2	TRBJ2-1	CASSEGRANEQFF	TGTGCCAGCAGTGAAGGGAGGGCCAATGAGCAGTTCTTC
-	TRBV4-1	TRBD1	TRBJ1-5	CASSQSIIGTGGRPQHF	TGCGCCAGCAGCCAATCGATTATCGGGACAGGGGGCCGGCCCCAGCATTTT